This T cell receptor beta chain was captured by sequencing in a study of blood T cells in healthy people across ages. General study findings and limits: Diversity estimated from one million T cells was considered an underestimate. Roughly linear age-related decline in beta diversity appeared, significant by age 40.

The authors ran a second PCR of roughly 6 to 12 cycles using a sample-barcoded 5' primer and a J-beta primer mix. One entry per CDR3 protein, called by TCRdb with MiXCR from the 5' RACE reads. The table has 1.5 million to 2 million distinct CDR3 sequences, 49% seen once. Notes on this clonotype: Its specificity is not known.

Germline V lookup: CDR1 KGHDR, CDR2 SFDVKD. Trimming stripped 9 bases from V and 1 base from J, with 9 bases between. The CDR3 totals 13 residues. Donors gave roughly 9.1 milliliters of peripheral blood apiece. Total RNA, at least 5.5 micrograms per sample, was extracted from PBMCs. Sequencing input: blood. The rearrangement links TRBV24-1 to TRBJ2-1; D possibly matches TRBD1 or TRBD2 (7 bases each). The clonotype originates from a woman aged 35 to 49 in good health. The CDR3 loop reads CATQGGSYNEQFF. As DNA, the CDR3 is TGTGCCACCCAGGGGGGGTCCTACAATGAGCAGTTCTTC.